The clone carrying this T cell receptor beta chain was seen at least ten times. The CDR3 end is not reached by the read, which stops 3 residues before it; the germline J gene fills it in. Sequencing input was equivalent genomic DNA from CVID and controls. Data came from immunoSEQ multiplex PCR; TCRdb stores just in-frame clones and leaves some out. This sample carries around 47,000 clones, none of them present only once. Looked up from germline, CDR1 is SGHNT and CDR2 is YENEEA. The CDR3 is made up of 14 amino acids. Between the trimmed V and J ends, which lost 5 bases and 0 bases, there was a span of 10 bases. The sample belongs to a study of T cell clonality in common variable immunodeficiency.

The gene calls are TRBV11-3 and TRBJ1-2; the D is unclear. What was sequenced was peripheral blood mononuclear cells. The receptor comes from a person between 18 and 75 years old in good health. CDR3: CASSRHGTNYGYTF. Incomplete CDR3 DNA: TGTGCCAGCAGCCGACACGGAACTAACTATGGC.